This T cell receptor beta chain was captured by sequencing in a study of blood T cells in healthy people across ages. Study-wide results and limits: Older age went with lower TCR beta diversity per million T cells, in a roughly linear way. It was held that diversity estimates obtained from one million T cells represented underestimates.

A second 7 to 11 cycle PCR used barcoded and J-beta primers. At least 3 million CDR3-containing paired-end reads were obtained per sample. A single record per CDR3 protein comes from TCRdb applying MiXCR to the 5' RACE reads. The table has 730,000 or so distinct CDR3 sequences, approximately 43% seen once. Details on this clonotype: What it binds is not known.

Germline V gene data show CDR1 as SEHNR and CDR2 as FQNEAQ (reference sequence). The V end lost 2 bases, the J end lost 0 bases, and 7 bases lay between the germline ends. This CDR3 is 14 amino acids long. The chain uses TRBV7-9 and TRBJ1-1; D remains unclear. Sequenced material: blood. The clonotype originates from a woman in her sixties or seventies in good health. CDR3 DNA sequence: TGTGCCAGCAGCTTAAAGTCGATGAACACTGAAGCTTTCTTT. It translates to CASSLKSMNTEAFF. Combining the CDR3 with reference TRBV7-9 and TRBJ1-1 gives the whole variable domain DTGVSQNPRHKITKRGQNVTFRCDPISEHNRLYWYRQTLGQGPEFLTYFQNEAQLEKSRLLSDRFSAERPKGSFSTLEIQRTEQGDSAMYLCASSLKSMNTEAFFGQGTRLTVV.